This T cell receptor beta chain was obtained from a study of T cells in Graves' hyperthyroidism and ophthalmopathy. General study results and limits: Ophthalmopathy got predicted by the model a median around 6.6 months before its onset. Most thyroid clonotypes expanded above 0.001 appeared in blood too.

This clonotype was counted ten times or more. The antigen is unknown. Amplification targeted TCR beta CDR3 regions from RNA transcripts. TCR CDR3 underwent first-round RT-PCR with the HTBI primer set. TCRdb itself ran the multiplex PCR reads through MiXCR, one entry per CDR3 protein. The sample includes approximately 620,000 distinct CDR3 sequences, about 14% of them seen just once. Drawn at first hyperthyroidism diagnosis, the blood sample preceded any ophthalmopathy symptoms. Trimming cost V 6 bases and J 7 bases; bases outside gene matches: 7. This CDR3 contains 12 residues. Germline values: CDR1 DFQATT, CDR2 SNEGSKA (reference sequence).

The sequence derives from a woman aged 25 to 39 with Graves' hyperthyroidism that later progressed to Graves' ophthalmopathy. The sample was blood. The chain combines TRBV20-1 with TRBJ1-1; TRBD1 matches 8 bases. The CDR3 sequence: CSAPAGGIEAFF. The CDR3 DNA reads as TGCAGTGCCCCTGCAGGGGGCATTGAAGCTTTCTTT.